The clone carrying this T cell receptor (beta chain) was seen only once. CDR1 is ENHRY, CDR2 SYGVKD, per germline. Trimming cost V 5 bases and J 2 bases; bases outside gene matches: 8. The CDR3 length is 15 residues. The data belong to a study of blood T cell repertoires in COVID-19. For the study at large: COVID-19 samples collected from the United States, Italy and Spain covered acute and convalescent phases. From T cells, B-cell-depleted T cells, or PBMCs came the material, which was cDNA or gDNA.

In the original processing: Amplified reference gene primers provided the basis for estimating nucleated cell counts. Generated by immunoSEQ multiplex PCR, the TCRdb table keeps only in-frame clones and is missing some. V, J and clone size reflect that table, while D and trimming were determined from the DNA. Here the sample spans 130,000 to 150,000 clones, almost 80% being singletons. The sample consisted of peripheral blood. The chain combines TRBV10-3 with TRBJ2-7; 8 bases match TRBD2. The sequence was obtained from a man between 45 and 60 years old with active or convalescent COVID-19. The CDR3, as DNA: TGTGCCATCAGTTTATTAGCGGGGACCCCCTACGAGCAGTACTTC. Encoded protein: CAISLLAGTPYEQYF.